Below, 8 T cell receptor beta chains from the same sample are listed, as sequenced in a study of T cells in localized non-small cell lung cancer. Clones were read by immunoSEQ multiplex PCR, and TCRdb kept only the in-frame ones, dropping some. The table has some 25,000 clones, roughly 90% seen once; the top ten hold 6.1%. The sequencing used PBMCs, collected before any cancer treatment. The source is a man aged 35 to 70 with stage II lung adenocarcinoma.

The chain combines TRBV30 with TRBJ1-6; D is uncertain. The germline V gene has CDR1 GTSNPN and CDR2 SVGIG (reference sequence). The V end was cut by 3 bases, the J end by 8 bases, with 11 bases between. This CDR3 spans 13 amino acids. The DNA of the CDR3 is TGTGCCTGGAGCCCGGTCGAGGATTCACCCCTCCACTTT. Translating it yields CAWSPVEDSPLHF. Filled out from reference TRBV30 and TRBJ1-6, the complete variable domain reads SQTIHQWPATLVQPVGSPLSLECTVEGTSNPNLYWYRQAAGRGLQLLFYSVGIGQISSEVPQNLSASRPQDRQFILSSKKLLLSDSGFYLCAWSPVEDSPLHFGNGTRLTVT.

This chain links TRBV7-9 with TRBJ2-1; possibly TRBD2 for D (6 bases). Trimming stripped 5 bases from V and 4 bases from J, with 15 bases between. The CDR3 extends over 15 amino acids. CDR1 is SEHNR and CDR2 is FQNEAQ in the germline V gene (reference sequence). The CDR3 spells CASSPGDLGYNEQFF. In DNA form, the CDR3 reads TGTGCCAGCAGCCCCGGGGACTTAGGGTACAATGAGCAGTTCTTC. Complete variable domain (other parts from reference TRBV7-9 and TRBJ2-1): DTGVSQNPRHKITKRGQNVTFRCDPISEHNRLYWYRQTLGQGPEFLTYFQNEAQLEKSRLLSDRFSAERPKGSFSTLEIQRTEQGDSAMYLCASSPGDLGYNEQFFGPGTRLTVL.

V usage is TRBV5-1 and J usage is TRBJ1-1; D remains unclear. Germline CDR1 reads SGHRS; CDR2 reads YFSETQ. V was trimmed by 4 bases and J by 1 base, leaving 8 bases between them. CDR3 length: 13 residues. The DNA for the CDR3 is TGCGCCAGCAGCGTCGGCCAGAACACTGAAGCTTTCTTT. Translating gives CASSVGQNTEAFF.

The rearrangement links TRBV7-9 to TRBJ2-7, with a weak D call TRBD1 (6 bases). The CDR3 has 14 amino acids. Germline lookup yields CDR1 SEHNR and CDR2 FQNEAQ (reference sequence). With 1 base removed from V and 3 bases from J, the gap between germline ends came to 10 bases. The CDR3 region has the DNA TGTGCCAGCAGCTTAGAAGGGGGAATCTACGAGCAGTACTTC. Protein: CASSLEGGIYEQYF.

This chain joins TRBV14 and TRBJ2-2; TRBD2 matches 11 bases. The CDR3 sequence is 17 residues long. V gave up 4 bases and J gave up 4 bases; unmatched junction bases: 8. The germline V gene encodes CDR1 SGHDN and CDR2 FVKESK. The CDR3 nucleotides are TGTGCCAGCAGCCCTATAGCGGGAGGGCCAAGCACCGGGGAGCTGTTTTTT. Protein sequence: CASSPIAGGPSTGELFF.

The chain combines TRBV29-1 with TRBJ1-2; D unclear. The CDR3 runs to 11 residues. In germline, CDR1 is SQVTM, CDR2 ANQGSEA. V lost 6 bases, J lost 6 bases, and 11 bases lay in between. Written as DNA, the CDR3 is TGCAGCGTGGCCTCGACCCATGGCTACACCTTC. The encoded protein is CSVASTHGYTF.

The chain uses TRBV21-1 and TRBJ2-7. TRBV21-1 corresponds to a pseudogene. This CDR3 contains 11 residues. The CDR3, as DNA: TGTGCCAGCAGCAAAGAGGCCGGCCAGTACTTC. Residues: CASSKEAGQYF.

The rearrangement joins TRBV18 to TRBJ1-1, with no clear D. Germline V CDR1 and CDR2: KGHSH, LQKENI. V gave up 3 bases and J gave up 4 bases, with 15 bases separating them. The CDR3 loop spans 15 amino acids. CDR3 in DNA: TGTGCCAGCTCACCGATCCGCCGGGGAGTCACTGAAGCTTTCTTT. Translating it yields CASSPIRRGVTEAFF.